This entry concerns a single TCR beta chain. Antigen specificity is unknown. This sample is drawn from a study of siplizumab effects on memory and regulatory T cells. Broader study findings: Controls had approximately 26% Treg-derived mappable alloreactive CD4+ clones on average, versus approximately 69% with siplizumab. Alloreactive sequences tracing back to unstimulated CD4+ memory cells fell significantly with siplizumab. Major contributors to the alloresponse seemed to be naive T cells, which also appeared more diverse than memory cells.

Generated by immunoSEQ multiplex PCR, the TCRdb table keeps only in-frame clones and is missing some. The sample lists some 97,000 clones, 91% occurring once. From germline, CDR1 is KGHSH and CDR2 LQKENI. Trimming pared 2 bases from V and 7 bases from J, leaving 6 bases between. The CDR3 loop spans 13 amino acids. The V gene is TRBV18, the J gene TRBJ1-6; a possible D gene is TRBD1 (6 bases). Sequences were obtained from CD4+ T cells sorted from blood. The receptor was derived from a human donor in good health. Some clones in this sample may be carry-over from other donors' samples. CDR3 sequence: CASSPGQNSPLHF. The CDR3 DNA reads as TGTGCCAGCTCACCAGGACAGAATTCACCCCTCCACTTT.